The source of this T cell receptor (beta chain) is a study of blood T cell repertoires in COVID-19. Study-wide background: The cDNA or gDNA used as material had been derived from T cells, B-cell-depleted T cells, or PBMCs.

The CDR3 is made up of 14 amino acids. V lost 8 bases and J lost 4, with 12 bases in between. The germline CDR1 and CDR2 sequences are KGHSH and LQKENI. Authors' data handling: By means of reference gene primer amplification, nucleated cell counts were estimated. The table came from immunoSEQ multiplex PCR; TCRdb's copy has only in-frame clones and leaves some out. V and J calls and clone size are copied from that table; D and trimming were computed from the DNA. The sample yields 40,000 to 50,000 clones, approximately 83% seen once. The sequenced sample consisted of peripheral blood. This receptor was taken from a woman of 80 years or more with acute or convalescent COVID-19. This rearrangement joins TRBV18 to TRBJ1-6; D is possibly TRBD1 (6 bases). The CDR3 nucleotides are TGTGCCAGCGCCCAGGGGTCTTATAATTCACCCCTCCACTTT. Translated, it gives CASAQGSYNSPLHF.